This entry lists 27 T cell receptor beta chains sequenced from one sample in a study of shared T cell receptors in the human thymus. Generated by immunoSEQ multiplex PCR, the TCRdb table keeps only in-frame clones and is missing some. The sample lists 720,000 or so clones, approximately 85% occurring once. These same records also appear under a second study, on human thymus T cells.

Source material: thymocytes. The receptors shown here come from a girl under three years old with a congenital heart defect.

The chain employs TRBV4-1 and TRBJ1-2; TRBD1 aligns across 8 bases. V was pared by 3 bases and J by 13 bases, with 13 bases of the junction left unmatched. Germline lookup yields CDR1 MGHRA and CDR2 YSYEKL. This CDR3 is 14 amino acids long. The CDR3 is CASSHPSPGTGCTF. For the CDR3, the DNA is TGCGCCAGCAGCCATCCAAGTCCCGGGACAGGTTGCACCTTC.

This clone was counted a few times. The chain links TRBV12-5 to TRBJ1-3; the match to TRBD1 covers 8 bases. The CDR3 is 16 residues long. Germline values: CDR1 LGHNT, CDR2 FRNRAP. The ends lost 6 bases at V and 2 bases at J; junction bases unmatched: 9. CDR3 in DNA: TGTGCTAGTGGCCCTCCCAGGGGGCGGCCTGGAAACACCATATATTTT. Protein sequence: CASGPPRGRPGNTIYF.

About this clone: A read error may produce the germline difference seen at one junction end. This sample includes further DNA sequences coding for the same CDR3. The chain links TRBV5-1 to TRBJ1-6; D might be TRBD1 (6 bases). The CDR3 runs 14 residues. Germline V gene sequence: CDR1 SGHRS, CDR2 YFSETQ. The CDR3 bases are TGCGCCAGCAGCTTGTGGACAGCTAATTCCCCCCTCCACTTT. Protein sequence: CASSLWTANSPLHF.

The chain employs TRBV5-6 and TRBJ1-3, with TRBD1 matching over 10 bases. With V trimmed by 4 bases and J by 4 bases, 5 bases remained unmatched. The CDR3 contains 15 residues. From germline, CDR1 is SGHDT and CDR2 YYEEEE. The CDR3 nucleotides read TGTGCCAGCAGCGGTGACAGGGGGCCCGGAAACACCATATATTTT. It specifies CASSGDRGPGNTIYF. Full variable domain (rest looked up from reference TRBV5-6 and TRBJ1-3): DAGVTQSPTHLIKTRGQQVTLRCSPKSGHDTVSWYQQALGQGPQFIFQYYEEEERQRGNFPDRFSGHQFPNYSSELNVNALLLGDSALYLCASSGDRGPGNTIYFGEGSWLTVV.

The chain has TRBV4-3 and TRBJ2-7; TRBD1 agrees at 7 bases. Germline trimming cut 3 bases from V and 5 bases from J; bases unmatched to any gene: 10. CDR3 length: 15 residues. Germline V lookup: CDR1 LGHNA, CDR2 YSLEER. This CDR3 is CASSHGARTGNEQYF. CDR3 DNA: TGCGCCAGCAGCCATGGGGCAAGGACAGGCAACGAGCAGTACTTC.

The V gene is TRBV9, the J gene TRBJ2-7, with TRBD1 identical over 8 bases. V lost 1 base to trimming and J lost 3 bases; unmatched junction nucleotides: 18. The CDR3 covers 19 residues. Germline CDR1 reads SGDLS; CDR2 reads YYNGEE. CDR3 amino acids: CASSVRPHRPGQVNYEQYF. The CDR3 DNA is TGTGCCAGCAGCGTACGCCCACATCGTCCGGGACAGGTTAACTACGAGCAGTACTTC.

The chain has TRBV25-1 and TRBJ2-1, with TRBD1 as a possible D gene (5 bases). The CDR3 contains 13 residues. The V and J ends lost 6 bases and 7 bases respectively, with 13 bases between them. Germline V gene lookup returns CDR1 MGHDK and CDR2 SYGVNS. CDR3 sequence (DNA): TGTGCCAGCAGGAGTACAGGTTCGAATGAGCAGTTCTTC. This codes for CASRSTGSNEQFF.

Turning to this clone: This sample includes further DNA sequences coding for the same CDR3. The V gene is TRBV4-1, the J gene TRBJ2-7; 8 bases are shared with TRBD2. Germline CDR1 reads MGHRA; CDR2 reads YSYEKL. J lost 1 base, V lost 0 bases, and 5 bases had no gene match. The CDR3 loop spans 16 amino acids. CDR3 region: CASSQDRGGGSYEQYF. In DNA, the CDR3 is TGCGCCAGCAGCCAAGATCGGGGGGGAGGTTCCTACGAGCAGTACTTC.

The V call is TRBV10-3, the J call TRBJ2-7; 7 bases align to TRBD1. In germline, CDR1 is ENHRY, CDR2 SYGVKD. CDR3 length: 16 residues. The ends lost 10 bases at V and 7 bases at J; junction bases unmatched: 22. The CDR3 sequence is CATRGRRLNPTEEQYF. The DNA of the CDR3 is TGTGCCACGAGGGGGCGACGGCTAAACCCTACTGAAGAGCAGTACTTC.

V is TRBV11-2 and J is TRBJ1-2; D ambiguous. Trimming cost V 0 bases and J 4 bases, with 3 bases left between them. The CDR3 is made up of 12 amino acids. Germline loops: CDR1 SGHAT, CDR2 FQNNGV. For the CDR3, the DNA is TGTGCCAGCAGCTTAGATCTCTATGGCTACACCTTC. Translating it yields CASSLDLYGYTF.

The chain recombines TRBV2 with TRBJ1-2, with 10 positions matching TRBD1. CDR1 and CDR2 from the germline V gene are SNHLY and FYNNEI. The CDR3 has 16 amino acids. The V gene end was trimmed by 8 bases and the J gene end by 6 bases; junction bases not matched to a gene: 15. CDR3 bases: TGTGCCAGCCGTGGGATTAGACAGGGGGCATTAAATGGCTACACCTTC. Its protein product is CASRGIRQGALNGYTF.

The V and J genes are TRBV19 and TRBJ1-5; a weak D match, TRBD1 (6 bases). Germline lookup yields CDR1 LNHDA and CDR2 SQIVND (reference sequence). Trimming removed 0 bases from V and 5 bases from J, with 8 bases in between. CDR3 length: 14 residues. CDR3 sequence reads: CASSIEAGDQPQHF. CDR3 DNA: TGTGCCAGTAGTATAGAGGCAGGGGATCAGCCCCAGCATTTT.

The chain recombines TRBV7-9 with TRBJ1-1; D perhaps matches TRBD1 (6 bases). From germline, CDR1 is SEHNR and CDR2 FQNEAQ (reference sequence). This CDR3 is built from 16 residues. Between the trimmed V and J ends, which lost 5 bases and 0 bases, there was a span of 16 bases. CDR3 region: CASSLAEGTLNTEAFF. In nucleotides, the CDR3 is TGTGCCAGCAGCCTGGCTGAGGGGACATTGAACACTGAAGCTTTCTTT.

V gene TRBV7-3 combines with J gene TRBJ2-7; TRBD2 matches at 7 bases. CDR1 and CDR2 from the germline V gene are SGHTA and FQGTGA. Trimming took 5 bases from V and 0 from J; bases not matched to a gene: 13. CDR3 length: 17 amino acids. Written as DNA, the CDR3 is TGTGCCAGCAGCCGACCCGAAAGCGGGGTTCACTCCTACGAGCAGTACTTC. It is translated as CASSRPESGVHSYEQYF.

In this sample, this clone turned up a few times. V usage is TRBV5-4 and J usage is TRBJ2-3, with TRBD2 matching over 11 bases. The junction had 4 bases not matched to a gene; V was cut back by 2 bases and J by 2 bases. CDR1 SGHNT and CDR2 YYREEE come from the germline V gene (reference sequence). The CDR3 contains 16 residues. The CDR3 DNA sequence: TGTGCCAGCAGCTTAGGTAGCGGGGGGGACACAGATACGCAGTATTTT. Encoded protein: CASSLGSGGDTDTQYF.

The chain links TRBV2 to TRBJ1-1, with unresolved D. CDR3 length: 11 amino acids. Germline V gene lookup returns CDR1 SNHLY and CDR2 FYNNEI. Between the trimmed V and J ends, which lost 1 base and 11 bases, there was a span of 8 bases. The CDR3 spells CASSEGRRAFF. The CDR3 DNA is TGTGCCAGCAGTGAAGGAAGGCGGGCTTTCTTT.

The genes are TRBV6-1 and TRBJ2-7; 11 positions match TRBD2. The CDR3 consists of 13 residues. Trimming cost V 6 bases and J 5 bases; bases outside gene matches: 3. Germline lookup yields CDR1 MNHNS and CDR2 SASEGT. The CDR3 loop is CASRTSGDNEQYF. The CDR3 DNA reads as TGTGCCAGCAGGACTAGCGGGGACAACGAGCAGTACTTC.

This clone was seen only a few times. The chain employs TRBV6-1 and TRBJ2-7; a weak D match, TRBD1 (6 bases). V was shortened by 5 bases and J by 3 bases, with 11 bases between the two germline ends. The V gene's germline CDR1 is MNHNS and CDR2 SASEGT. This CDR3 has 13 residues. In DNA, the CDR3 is TGTGCCAGCAGTCAGACAGGATTCTACGAGCAGTACTTC. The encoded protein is CASSQTGFYEQYF.

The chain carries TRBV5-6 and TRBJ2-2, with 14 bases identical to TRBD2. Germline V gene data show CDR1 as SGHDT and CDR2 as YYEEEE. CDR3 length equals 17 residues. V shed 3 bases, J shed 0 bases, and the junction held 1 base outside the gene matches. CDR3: CASSSGLAGANTGELFF. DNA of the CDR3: TGTGCCAGCAGCTCGGGACTAGCGGGGGCGAACACCGGGGAGCTGTTTTTT.

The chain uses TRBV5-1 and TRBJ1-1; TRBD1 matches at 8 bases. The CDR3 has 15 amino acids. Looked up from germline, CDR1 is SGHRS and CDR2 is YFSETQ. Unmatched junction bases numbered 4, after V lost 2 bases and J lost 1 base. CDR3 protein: CASSLSGQANTEAFF. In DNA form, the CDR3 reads TGCGCCAGCAGCTTATCGGGACAGGCGAACACTGAAGCTTTCTTT.

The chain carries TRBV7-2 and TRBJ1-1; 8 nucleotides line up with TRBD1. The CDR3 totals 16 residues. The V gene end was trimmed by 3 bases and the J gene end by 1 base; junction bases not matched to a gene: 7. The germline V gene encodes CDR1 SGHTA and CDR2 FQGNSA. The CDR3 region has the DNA TGTGCCAGCAGCTTCAGGGGGCTGGTCGAGAACACTGAAGCTTTCTTT. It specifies CASSFRGLVENTEAFF.

This chain's CDR3 is CASSCPENRVLNEQFF. The CDR3 DNA reads TGTGCCAGCAGCTGCCCGGAAAACAGGGTGTTAAATGAGCAGTTCTTC. V is TRBV11-2 and J is TRBJ2-1; D might be TRBD1 (6 bases). Between the trimmed V and J ends, which lost 4 bases and 7 bases, there was a span of 20 bases. CDR3 length equals 16 residues. Germline values: CDR1 SGHAT, CDR2 FQNNGV.

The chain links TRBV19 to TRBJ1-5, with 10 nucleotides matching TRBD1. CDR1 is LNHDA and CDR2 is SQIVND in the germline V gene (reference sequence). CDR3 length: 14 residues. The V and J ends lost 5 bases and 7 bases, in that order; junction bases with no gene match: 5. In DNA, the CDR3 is TGTGCCAGTAGTCACAGGACAGGGGGACAGCCCCAGCATTTT. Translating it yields CASSHRTGGQPQHF.

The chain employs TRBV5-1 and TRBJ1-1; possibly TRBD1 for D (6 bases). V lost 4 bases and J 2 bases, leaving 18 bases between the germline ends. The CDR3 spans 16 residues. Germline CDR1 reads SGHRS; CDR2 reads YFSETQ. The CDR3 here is CASSLSWTVPNTEAFF. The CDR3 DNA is TGCGCCAGCAGCCTGTCGTGGACAGTCCCTAACACTGAAGCTTTCTTT.

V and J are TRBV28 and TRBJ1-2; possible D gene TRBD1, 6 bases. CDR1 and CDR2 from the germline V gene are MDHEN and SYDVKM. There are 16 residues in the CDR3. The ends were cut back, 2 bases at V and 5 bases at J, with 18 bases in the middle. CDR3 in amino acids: CASSLPVGGLRYGYTF. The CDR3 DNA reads TGTGCCAGCAGTTTACCGGTGGGGGGGCTCCGTTATGGCTACACCTTC.

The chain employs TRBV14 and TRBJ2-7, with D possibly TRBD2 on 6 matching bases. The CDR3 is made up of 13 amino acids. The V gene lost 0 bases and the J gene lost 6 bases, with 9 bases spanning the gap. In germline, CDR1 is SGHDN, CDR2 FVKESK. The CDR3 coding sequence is TGTGCCAGCAGCCAAGACGGGGGATGCGAGCAGTACTTC. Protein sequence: CASSQDGGCEQYF.

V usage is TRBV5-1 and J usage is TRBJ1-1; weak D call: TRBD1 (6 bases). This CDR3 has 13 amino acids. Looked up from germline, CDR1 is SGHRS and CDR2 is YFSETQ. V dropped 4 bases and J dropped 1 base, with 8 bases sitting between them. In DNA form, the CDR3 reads TGCGCCAGCAGCGAAGGGGGGAACACTGAAGCTTTCTTT. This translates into CASSEGGNTEAFF.